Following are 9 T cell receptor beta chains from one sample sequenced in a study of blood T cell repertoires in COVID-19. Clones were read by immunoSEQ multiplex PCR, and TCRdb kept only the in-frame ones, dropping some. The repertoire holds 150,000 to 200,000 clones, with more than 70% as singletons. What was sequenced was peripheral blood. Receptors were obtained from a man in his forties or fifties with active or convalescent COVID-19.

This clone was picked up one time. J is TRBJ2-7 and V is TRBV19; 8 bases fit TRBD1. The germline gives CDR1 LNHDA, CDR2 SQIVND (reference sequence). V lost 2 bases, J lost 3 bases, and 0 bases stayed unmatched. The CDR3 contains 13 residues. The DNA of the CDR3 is TGTGCCAGTAGTATAACAGGGGGCTACGAGCAGTACTTC. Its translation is CASSITGGYEQYF.

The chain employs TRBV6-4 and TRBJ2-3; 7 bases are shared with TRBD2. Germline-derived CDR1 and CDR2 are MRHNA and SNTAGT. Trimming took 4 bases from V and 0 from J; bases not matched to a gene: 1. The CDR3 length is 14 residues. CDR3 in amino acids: CASSARGSTDTQYF. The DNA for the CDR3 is TGTGCCAGCAGTGCGCGGGGGAGCACAGATACGCAGTATTTT.

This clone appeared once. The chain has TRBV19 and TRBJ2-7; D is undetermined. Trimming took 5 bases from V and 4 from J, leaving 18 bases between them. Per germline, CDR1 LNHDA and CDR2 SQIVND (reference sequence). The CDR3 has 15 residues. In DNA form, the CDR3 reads TGTGCCAGTAGTCCCGGGTTCGGCAGCCGATACGAGCAGTACTTC. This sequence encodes CASSPGFGSRYEQYF.

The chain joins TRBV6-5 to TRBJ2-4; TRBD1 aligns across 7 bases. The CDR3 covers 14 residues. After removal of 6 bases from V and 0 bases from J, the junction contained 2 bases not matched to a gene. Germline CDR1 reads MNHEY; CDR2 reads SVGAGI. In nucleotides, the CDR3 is TGTGCCAGCAGGCCAGGGGGAGCCAAAAACATTCAGTACTTC. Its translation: CASRPGGAKNIQYF.

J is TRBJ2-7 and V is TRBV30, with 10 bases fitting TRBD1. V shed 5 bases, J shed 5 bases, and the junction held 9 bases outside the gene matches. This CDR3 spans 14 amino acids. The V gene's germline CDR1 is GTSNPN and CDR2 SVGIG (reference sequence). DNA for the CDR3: TGTGCCTGGGCCCCGGGACAGGGGAGGCACGAGCAGTACTTC. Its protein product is CAWAPGQGRHEQYF.

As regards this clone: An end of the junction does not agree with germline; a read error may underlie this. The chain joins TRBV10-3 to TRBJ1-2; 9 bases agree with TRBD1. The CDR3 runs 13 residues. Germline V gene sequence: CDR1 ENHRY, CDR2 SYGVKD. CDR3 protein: CAITETGGVGYTF. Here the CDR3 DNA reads TGTGCCATCACTGAGACAGGGGGAGTTGGCTACACCTTC.

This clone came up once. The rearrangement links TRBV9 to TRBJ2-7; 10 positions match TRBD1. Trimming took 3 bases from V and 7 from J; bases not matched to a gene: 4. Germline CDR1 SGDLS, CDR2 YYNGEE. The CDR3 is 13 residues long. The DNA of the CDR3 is TGTGCCAGCAGCGGGGGGACAGGGGTTGAGCAGTACTTC. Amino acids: CASSGGTGVEQYF.

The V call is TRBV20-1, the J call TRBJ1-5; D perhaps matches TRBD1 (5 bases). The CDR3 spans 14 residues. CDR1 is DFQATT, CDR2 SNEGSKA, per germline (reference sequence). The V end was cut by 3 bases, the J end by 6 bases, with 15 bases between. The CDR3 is CSASGQGVGQPQHF. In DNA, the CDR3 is TGCAGTGCTAGTGGGCAGGGTGTGGGTCAGCCCCAGCATTTT.

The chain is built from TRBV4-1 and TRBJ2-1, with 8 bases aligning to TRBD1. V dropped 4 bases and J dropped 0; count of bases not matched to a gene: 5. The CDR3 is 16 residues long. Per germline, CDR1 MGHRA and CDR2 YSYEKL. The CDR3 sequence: CASSPLGTGSYNEQFF. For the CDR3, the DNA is TGCGCCAGCAGCCCACTAGGGACAGGCTCCTACAATGAGCAGTTCTTC.